Listed below are T cell receptor beta chains from one sample, sequenced in a study of T cells after yellow fever vaccination. TCRdb analysed the 5' RACE reads with MiXCR anew, one entry per CDR3 protein. The sample yields 450,000 to 600,000 distinct CDR3 sequences, approximately 15% seen once. Sequenced here: PBMCs, sampled on the day of the yellow fever booster vaccination. The source of these receptors is a man aged 25-40 years who received the YFV17D yellow fever vaccine. CDR3s include the opening cysteine and the closing phenylalanine or tryptophan. Each record gives: clone size, D gene, V gene, CDR3 length, J gene, CDR3 DNA, CDR3 protein. A D gene is named only where the DNA matches it firmly. Some rows mark clone size as missing; the rest say once, few, many or name a class of expanded clone.

>few|.|TRBV28|16|TRBJ2-1
TGTGCCAGCAGTTTCCAGGTTCTTGGCTCCTACAATGAGCAGTTCTTC
CASSFQVLGSYNEQFF
>.|.|TRBV30|14|TRBJ1-2
TGTGCCTGGACTTCCCGGGGGGGTGCCTATGGCTACACCTTC
CAWTSRGGAYGYTF
>.|TRBD2|TRBV4-3|17|TRBJ2-2
TGCGCCAACAGCCAAGTGACTAGCGGGAGGAACACCGGGGAGCTGTTTTTT
CANSQVTSGRNTGELFF
>.|.|TRBV2|12|TRBJ2-4
TGTGCCACGGGGCCTACACTAAACATTCAGTACTTC
CATGPTLNIQYF
>few|TRBD1|TRBV4-1|16|TRBJ2-5
TGCGCCAGCAGCCAAGGGAACCCAGGGGGCGGTGAGACCCAGTACTTC
CASSQGNPGGGETQYF
>many|.|TRBV7-6|14|TRBJ2-5
TGTGCCAGCAGCTTAGGGGCAGCCCAAGAGACCCAGTACTTC
CASSLGAAQETQYF
>few|TRBD1|TRBV10-2|14|TRBJ2-2
TGCGCCAGCAGTGGACAGGGGGCTACCGGGGAGCTGTTTTTT
CASSGQGATGELFF
>once|TRBD2|TRBV28|16|TRBJ2-1
TGTGCCAGCAGTTCCCGAACTAGCGGGGCCATCAATGAGCAGTTCTTC
CASSSRTSGAINEQFF
>.|.|TRBV20-1|15|TRBJ2-1
TGCAGTGCTAGAGATGTCGGGACGACTTACAATGAGCAGTTCTTC
CSARDVGTTYNEQFF
>.|.|TRBV29-1|14|TRBJ2-1
TGCAGCGTTGCCGGGACTTCGACTTACAATGAGCAGTTCTTC
CSVAGTSTYNEQFF
>.|TRBD2|TRBV7-9|17|TRBJ2-5
TGTGCCGTTCTTAGCGGGAGGAAAACGAAGGAGGGAGAGACCCAGTACTTC
CAVLSGRKTKEGETQYF
>few|.|TRBV15|12|TRBJ2-5
TGTGCCACCAGTGGGGGACAAGAGACCCAGTACTTC
CATSGGQETQYF
>.|TRBD1|TRBV7-2|16|TRBJ2-3
TGTGCCAGCAGTTTTATCCGGGACAGGGGAACAGATACGCAGTATTTT
CASSFIRDRGTDTQYF
>few|.|TRBV6-2/TRBV6-3|12|TRBJ1-1
TGTGCCAGCAGCCCAGAGATCAGTGAAGCTTTCTTT
CASSPEISEAFF
>.|TRBD1|TRBV5-6|16|TRBJ1-3
TGTGCCAGCAGTTACCGGGACAGGGGATCCGGAAACACCATATATTTT
CASSYRDRGSGNTIYF
>many|.|TRBV12-3/TRBV12-4|11|TRBJ1-5
TGTGCCAGCAGCCCGCTTCAGCCCCAGCATTTT
CASSPLQPQHF
>few|.|TRBV3-1|15|TRBJ1-1
TGTGCCAGCAGCCAAGATTGGGGAATGAACACTGAAGCTTTCTTT
CASSQDWGMNTEAFF
>.|TRBD2|TRBV18|15|TRBJ2-7
TGTGCCAGCTCATCGCAGACTAGCGTAGGGGGCGAGCAGTACTTC
CASSSQTSVGGEQYF
>.|TRBD2|TRBV7-9|17|TRBJ2-5
TGTGCCAGCAGTTTTAGATGGACTAGCGGAGGCCAAGAGACCCAGTACTTC
CASSFRWTSGGQETQYF
>.|.|TRBV5-1|15|TRBJ2-3
TGCGCCAGCAGCTTGGCACGGAGAAGCACAGATACGCAGTATTTT
CASSLARRSTDTQYF
>few|.|TRBV12-3/TRBV12-4|13|TRBJ2-1
TGTGCCAGCAGTTTGGACGCCCAAATTGAGCAGTTCTTC
CASSLDAQIEQFF
>many|TRBD2|TRBV7-2|16|TRBJ2-3
TGTGCCAGCAGCTTAGGCGGGCTAGCGGGAGCAGATACGCAGTATTTT
CASSLGGLAGADTQYF
>few|.|TRBV10-3|15|TRBJ2-5
TGTGCCATCAGTGGCGGGACACTAGTTGGAGAGACCCAGTACTTC
CAISGGTLVGETQYF
>.|.|TRBV5-1|12|TRBJ1-6
TGCGCCAGCAGCAATACAAGTTCACCCCTCCACTTT
CASSNTSSPLHF
>few|TRBD2|TRBV14|17|TRBJ2-5
TGTGCCAGCAGCCAAGCGAGCGGACTAGCGCAGCGTGAGACCCAGTACTTC
CASSQASGLAQRETQYF
>.|.|TRBV18|15|TRBJ1-6
TGTGCCAGCTCCCCCTTGGCGGGACGCAATTCACCCCTCCACTTT
CASSPLAGRNSPLHF
>.|TRBD2|TRBV28|14|TRBJ2-1
TGTGCCAGCGGGACTAGCGGGTGGGACAATGAGCAGTTCTTC
CASGTSGWDNEQFF
>many|TRBD2|TRBV29-1|12|TRBJ2-3
TGCAGCGTTGAAGGGGGGGGAGATACGCAGTATTTT
CSVEGGGDTQYF
>.|.|TRBV23-1|13|TRBJ2-7
TGCGCCAGCCGGAACACAGGGTCCGGCGAGCAGTACTTC
CASRNTGSGEQYF
>few|TRBD1|TRBV28|15|TRBJ1-4
TGTGCCAGCACCCTACAGGGGGGAATTAATGAAAAACTGTTTTTT
CASTLQGGINEKLFF
>.|.|TRBV6-6|12|TRBJ1-1
TGTGCCAGCAGTTACTCACAGGCAGAAGCTTTCTTT
CASSYSQAEAFF
>few|.|TRBV20-1|14|TRBJ2-7
TGCAGTGCTAGTGTGGCATATGTGCGTTACGAGCAGTACTTC
CSASVAYVRYEQYF
>few|.|TRBV30|15|TRBJ2-7
TGTGCCTGGGAAAGCGGGACAGGTGCCTCCTACGAGCAGTACTTC
CAWESGTGASYEQYF
>few|TRBD1|TRBV5-1|13|TRBJ1-2
TGCGCCAGCAGCCAGGACAGGTCCTATGGCTACACCTTC
CASSQDRSYGYTF
>.|.|TRBV7-3|14|TRBJ2-7
TGTGCCAGCAGCCCCTCCGTAGTTAGCTACGAGCAGTACTTC
CASSPSVVSYEQYF
>.|TRBD1|TRBV7-6|16|TRBJ2-3
TGTGCCAGCAGTGCGTCGACAGGGTTGATCACAGATACGCAGTATTTT
CASSASTGLITDTQYF
>few|.|TRBV28|16|TRBJ2-7
TGTGCCAGCAGCCGGTCCCCACAAGTCATTACGCCCGAGCAGTACTTC
CASSRSPQVITPEQYF
>.|TRBD2|TRBV11-1|16|TRBJ2-3
TGTGCCAGCAGCTTCGGACTAGCGGGACCCGAAGATACGCAGTATTTT
CASSFGLAGPEDTQYF
>.|.|TRBV24-1|15|TRBJ2-1
TGTGCCACCAGTGATCCTAGGGACTTTCGGAATGAGCAGTTCTTC
CATSDPRDFRNEQFF
>.|.|TRBV6-5|15|TRBJ2-7
TGTGCCAGCAGTTACGTAAGACAGCGGTCCTACGAGCAGTACTTC
CASSYVRQRSYEQYF
>.|TRBD2|TRBV4-1|21|TRBJ2-2
TGCGCCAGCAGCCAAGTCTTCGGGAAGGGCTCAGCGGGAGTACGTACCGGGGAGCTGTTTTTT
CASSQVFGKGSAGVRTGELFF
>.|.|TRBV27|16|TRBJ2-1
TGTGCCAGCAGTCTCCTGGGACAACCCACGCCCAATGAGCAGTTCTTC
CASSLLGQPTPNEQFF
>few|.|TRBV7-2|17|TRBJ2-5
TGTGCCAGCAGCTTAGCGACTCGGGGGTATAGGGAAGAGACCCAGTACTTC
CASSLATRGYREETQYF
>.|.|TRBV20-1|14|TRBJ1-1
TGCAGTGCTAGAGACAGGGGAAAGAACACTGAAGCTTTCTTT
CSARDRGKNTEAFF
>few|TRBD1|TRBV15|16|TRBJ2-7
TGTGCCACCAGCCGCCAACCGGGACAGGGGACGTACGAGCAGTACTTC
CATSRQPGQGTYEQYF
>.|TRBD2|TRBV20-1|15|TRBJ2-5
TGCAGTGCTAGAGATCCTAGCGGGAGTGGGGAGACCCAGTACTTC
CSARDPSGSGETQYF
>few|TRBD1|TRBV5-1|15|TRBJ2-7
TGCGCCAGCAGCTTGGCCCGGCAGGGGGCGGACGAGCAGTACTTC
CASSLARQGADEQYF
>few|.|TRBV3-1|17|TRBJ2-2
TGTGCCAGCAGCCGCTCGGCAGGGCGGTCGGGCACCGGGGAGCTGTTTTTT
CASSRSAGRSGTGELFF
>.|.|TRBV28|14|TRBJ1-2
TGTGCCATCCTCGGCAGCACCACTAACTATGGCTACACCTTC
CAILGSTTNYGYTF
>.|.|TRBV10-1|12|TRBJ2-7
TGCGCCAGCAGTGAAGGTTCCTACGAGCAGTACTTC
CASSEGSYEQYF
>many|.|TRBV12-3/TRBV12-4|12|TRBJ2-7
TGTGCCAGCAGTTGGGGGACCTACGAGCAGTACTTC
CASSWGTYEQYF
>.|.|TRBV28|15|TRBJ2-1
TGTGCCAGCAAGGGGTTTAGTATCTCCTACAATGAGCAGTTCTTC
CASKGFSISYNEQFF
>.|.|TRBV7-9|17|TRBJ1-2
TGTGCCAGCAGCTTAGTCCTGCGGACACATGGCCCCTATGGCTACACCTTC
CASSLVLRTHGPYGYTF
>.|TRBD2|TRBV7-6|18|TRBJ2-1
TGTGCCAGCAGCTCCGGGGGACTAGCGGGGGGTGTTTACAATGAGCAGTTCTTC
CASSSGGLAGGVYNEQFF
>.|TRBD2|TRBV5-4|16|TRBJ2-3
TGTGCCAGCAGCAAGCCGGGACTAGGGAGCACAGATACGCAGTATTTT
CASSKPGLGSTDTQYF
>few|TRBD2|TRBV27|14|TRBJ2-3
TGTGCCAGCAGGGCTAGCGGTAACACAGATACGCAGTATTTT
CASRASGNTDTQYF
>.|TRBD1|TRBV6-1|13|TRBJ1-2
TGTGCCAGCAGAGAGACAGGGTTCAGTGGCTACACCTTC
CASRETGFSGYTF